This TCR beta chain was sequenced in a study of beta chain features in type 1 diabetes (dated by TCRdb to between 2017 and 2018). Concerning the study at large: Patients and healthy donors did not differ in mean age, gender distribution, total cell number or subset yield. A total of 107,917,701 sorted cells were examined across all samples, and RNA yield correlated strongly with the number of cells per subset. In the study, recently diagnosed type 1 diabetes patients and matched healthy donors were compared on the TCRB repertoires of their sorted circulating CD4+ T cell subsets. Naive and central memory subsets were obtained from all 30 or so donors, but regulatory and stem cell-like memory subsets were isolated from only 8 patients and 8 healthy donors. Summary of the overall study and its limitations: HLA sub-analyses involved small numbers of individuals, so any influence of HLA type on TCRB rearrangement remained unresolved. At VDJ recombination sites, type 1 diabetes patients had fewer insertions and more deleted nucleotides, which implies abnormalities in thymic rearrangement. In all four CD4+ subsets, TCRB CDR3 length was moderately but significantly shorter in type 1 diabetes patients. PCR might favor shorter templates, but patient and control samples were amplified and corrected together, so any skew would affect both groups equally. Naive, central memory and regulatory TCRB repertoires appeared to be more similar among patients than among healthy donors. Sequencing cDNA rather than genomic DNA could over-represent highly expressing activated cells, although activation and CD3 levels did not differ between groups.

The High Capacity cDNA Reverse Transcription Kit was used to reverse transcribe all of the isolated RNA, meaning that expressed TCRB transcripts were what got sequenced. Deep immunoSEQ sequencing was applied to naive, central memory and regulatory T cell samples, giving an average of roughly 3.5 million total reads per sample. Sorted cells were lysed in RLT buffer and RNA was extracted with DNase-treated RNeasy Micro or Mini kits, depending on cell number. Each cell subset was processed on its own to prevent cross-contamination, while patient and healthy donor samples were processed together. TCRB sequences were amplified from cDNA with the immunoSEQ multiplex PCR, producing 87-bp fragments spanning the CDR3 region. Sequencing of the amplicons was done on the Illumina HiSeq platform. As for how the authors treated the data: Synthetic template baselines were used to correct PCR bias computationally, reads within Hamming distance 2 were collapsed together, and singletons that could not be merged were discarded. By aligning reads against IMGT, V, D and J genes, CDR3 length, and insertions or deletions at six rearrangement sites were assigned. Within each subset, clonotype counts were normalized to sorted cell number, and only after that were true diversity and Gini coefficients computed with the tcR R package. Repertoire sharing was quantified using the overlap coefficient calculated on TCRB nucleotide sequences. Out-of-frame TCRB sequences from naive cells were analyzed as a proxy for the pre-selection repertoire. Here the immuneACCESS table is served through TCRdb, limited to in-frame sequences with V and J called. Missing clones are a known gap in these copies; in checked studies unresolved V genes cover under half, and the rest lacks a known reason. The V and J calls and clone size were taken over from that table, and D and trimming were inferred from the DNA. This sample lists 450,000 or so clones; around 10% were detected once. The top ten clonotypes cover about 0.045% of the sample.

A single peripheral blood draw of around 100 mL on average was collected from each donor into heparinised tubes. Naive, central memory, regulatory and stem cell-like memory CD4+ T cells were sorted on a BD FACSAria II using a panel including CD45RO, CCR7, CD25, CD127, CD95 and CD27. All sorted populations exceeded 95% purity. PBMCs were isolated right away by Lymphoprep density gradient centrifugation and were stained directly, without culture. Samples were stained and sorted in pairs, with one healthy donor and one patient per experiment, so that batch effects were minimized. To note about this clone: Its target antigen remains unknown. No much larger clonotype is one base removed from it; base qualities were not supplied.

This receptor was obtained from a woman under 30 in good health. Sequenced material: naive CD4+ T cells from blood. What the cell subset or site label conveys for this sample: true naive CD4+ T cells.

The nucleotide sequence is TGTGCCAGCAGCCCCCCTGGGACAGCCGGGGAGCTGTTTTTT. Translated, it gives CASSPPGTAGELFF. The rearranged chain carries TRBV5-4 and TRBJ2-2; 7 junctional bases match TRBD1. Germline trimming: 4 bases from V, 6 bases from J; junction bases outside gene matches: 6. The germline V gene (reference sequence) provides CDR1 SGHNT and CDR2 YYREEE. The CDR3 runs 14 amino acids, cysteine and phenylalanine included. Only the CDR3 DNA is retained, 42 bases long and in frame from the first base.